The text below deals with one T cell receptor beta chain. The antigen is undetermined. The sample comes from a study of OX40 agonist ivuxolimab in advanced cancers. Study details: Three dose-escalation patients had partial responses: one with hepatocellular carcinoma and two with cutaneous melanoma.

Study observations and caveats: Nonresponders included some who also had low normalized T-cell clonal expansion. The study observed clonal expansion of CD4+ and CD8+ blood T cells by week 6 at 0.1 to 3.0 mg/kg. Averaging showed that CD8+ T cells had more expanded clones than CD4+ did.

This table comes from immunoSEQ multiplex PCR, and its TCRdb copy is limited to in-frame clones, with some not included. The sample carries some 85,000 clones, roughly 90% recorded once. CDR1 is KGHSH and CDR2 is LQKENI in the germline V gene. The CDR3 contains 16 residues. V was trimmed by 2 bases and J by 0 bases, leaving 13 bases between them. The chain recombines TRBV18 with TRBJ2-5; D unresolved. The sequence was collected from an adult with an advanced solid tumor such as melanoma, head and neck, liver or kidney cancer. The material sequenced was CD4+ or CD8+ T cells sorted from blood, taken in a trial of the OX40 agonist ivuxolimab. Here the CDR3 DNA reads TGTGCCAGCTCACCAGAACAGATGGCGTACCAAGAGACCCAGTACTTC. It is translated as CASSPEQMAYQETQYF.